This T cell receptor (beta chain) originates from a study of regulatory T cells in long-lasting Graves disease. This clonotype showed up many times. Its antigen is as yet unknown. Findings and limits, study-wide: Under persistent disease, TRBV28, TRBJ1-2 and TRBJ2-5 were used preferentially. Graves' patients with persistent disease showed TCR diversity lower than patients newly diagnosed.

Construction of TCR beta libraries relied on iRepertoire HTBI primers and on Arm-PCR targeting CDR3 regions. TCRdb re-called the multiplex PCR reads through MiXCR, storing one row per CDR3 protein. The sample records about 660,000 distinct CDR3 sequences, 25% to 35% being singletons. Trimming shortened V by 5 bases and J by 3 bases, and 11 bases separated the two germline ends. The CDR3 runs 13 residues. The time point was: persistent/refractory GD, antithyroid drugs over 5 years with positive TRAb. PBMC RNA served as the TCR library source. The source is a female donor with Graves disease. V and J are TRBV12-3 or TRBV12-4 and TRBJ2-7; D might be TRBD1 (6 bases). The sequencing used peripheral blood mononuclear cells (PBMCs), collected when the disease was refractory, from a patient treated with antithyroid drugs. CDR3 DNA: TGTGCCAGCAGTCCGGGACACCTCTACGAGCAGTACTTC. This gives the protein CASSPGHLYEQYF.